The next 16 T cell receptor beta chains were all read from a single sample in a study of blood T cell repertoires in COVID-19. TCRdb's copy holds only in-frame clones and misses some; the assay was immunoSEQ multiplex PCR. The data contain 300,000 to 450,000 clones, roughly 84% of them singletons. Sequencing was carried out using PBMCs or T cells enriched from blood (not recorded which). All receptors derive from a woman younger than 45 who had recovered from COVID-19.

The chain employs TRBV29-1 and TRBJ1-1; 7 positions agree with TRBD1. V dropped 1 base and J dropped 3; count of bases not matched to a gene: 5. The CDR3 is 14 residues long. Germline values: CDR1 SQVTM, CDR2 ANQGSEA. The CDR3 nucleotides read TGCAGCGTTGAAGTCCAGGGGGAGTACACTGAAGCTTTCTTT. This translates into CSVEVQGEYTEAFF.

In this sample, this clone turned up a few times. This chain joins TRBV5-6 and TRBJ1-6; D remains ambiguous. The V gene lost 0 bases and the J gene lost 0 bases, with 7 bases spanning the gap. The germline V gene has CDR1 SGHDT and CDR2 YYEEEE. The CDR3 is made up of 16 amino acids. The CDR3 nucleotides are TGTGCCAGCAGCTTGGGCGGGGTCTCCTATAATTCACCCCTCCACTTT. Translated: CASSLGGVSYNSPLHF.

This clone occurred a few times. The chain carries TRBV7-9 and TRBJ2-5, with 8 bases fitting TRBD2. Germline lookup yields CDR1 SEHNR and CDR2 FQNEAQ (reference sequence). J lost 4 bases, V lost 2 bases, and 9 bases had no gene match. This CDR3 is built from 16 residues. CDR3: CASSLRRGAKRETQYF. As DNA, the CDR3 is TGTGCCAGCAGCTTAAGGCGGGGGGCAAAGAGAGAGACCCAGTACTTC.

The V gene is TRBV28, the J gene TRBJ2-4; TRBD1 might be the D (6 bases). V lost 8 bases to trimming and J lost 7 bases, with 9 bases between them. This CDR3 is 11 amino acids long. Germline V CDR1 and CDR2: MDHEN, SYDVKM. CDR3 DNA: TGTGCCAGCCGGACAGCGAACATTCAGTACTTC. Translated: CASRTANIQYF. The whole variable domain, remainder taken from reference TRBV28 and TRBJ2-4, is DVKVTQSSRYLVKRTGEKVFLECVQDMDHENMFWYRQDPGLGLRLIYFSYDVKMKEKGDIPEGYSVSREKKERFSLILESASTNQTSMYLCASRTANIQYFGAGTRLSVL.

The chain uses TRBV9 and TRBJ2-7; D uncertain. Trimming removed 0 bases at V and 2 bases at J, with 9 bases between. The CDR3 totals 14 residues. Germline V CDR1 and CDR2: SGDLS, YYNGEE. CDR3 bases: TGTGCCAGCAGCGTAGGGCATCAGACCTACGAGCAGTACTTC. Translation gives CASSVGHQTYEQYF.

This clone was seen a few times. The chain uses TRBV5-4 and TRBJ2-7, with D perhaps matching TRBD2 (5 bases). Germline CDR1 is SGHNT and CDR2 is YYREEE (reference sequence). V shed 4 bases and J shed 0 bases, with 11 bases lying between them. The CDR3 has 14 amino acids. CDR3: CASSRSGNSYEQYF. DNA of the CDR3: TGTGCCAGCAGCAGATCCGGGAACTCCTACGAGCAGTACTTC.

This clone was counted once. CDR3 in amino acids: CASSYRSTGYEAFF. CDR3 DNA sequence: TGTGCCAGCAGTTACCGGTCGACAGGGTATGAAGCTTTCTTT. The chain combines TRBV6-5 with TRBJ1-1, with 7 positions matching TRBD1. The CDR3 is 14 amino acids. Trimming cost V 2 bases and J 7 bases; bases outside gene matches: 7. CDR1 is MNHEY and CDR2 is SVGAGI in the germline V gene.

The gene calls are TRBV5-1 and TRBJ2-2; 9 bases map to TRBD1. CDR1 is SGHRS, CDR2 YFSETQ, per germline. V was clipped by 1 base and J by 2 bases; unmatched bases: 18. The CDR3 has 21 residues. The CDR3 here is CASSLRRLDRGRLLNTGELFF. Written as DNA, the CDR3 is TGCGCCAGCAGCTTGAGGAGATTGGACAGGGGTCGCCTTCTAAACACCGGGGAGCTGTTTTTT.

The chain recombines TRBV20-1 with TRBJ2-5, with 11 nucleotides matching TRBD2. In germline, CDR1 is DFQATT, CDR2 SNEGSKA (reference sequence). The CDR3 is 15 residues long. With 3 bases clipped from V and 4 bases from J, the junction kept 7 bases outside the gene matches. The CDR3 nucleotides are TGCAGTGCTAGTGGTAGCGGGGGGGCCCCAGAGACCCAGTACTTC. This codes for CSASGSGGAPETQYF.

The gene calls are TRBV9 and TRBJ1-2, with D maybe TRBD1 (5 bases). CDR1 and CDR2 (germline): SGDLS, YYNGEE. V was clipped by 0 bases and J by 6 bases, with 12 bases between them. The CDR3 totals 14 residues. CDR3 sequence (DNA): TGTGCCAGCAGCGTAGTTTCAGGGCCCAATGGCTACACCTTC. It encodes CASSVVSGPNGYTF.

This clone was observed once. In the same sample, other DNA sequences code for this CDR3. The CDR3, as DNA: TGTGCCAGCTCACCAGGGACTAGCGGGGAAGAGACCCAGTACTTC. It encodes CASSPGTSGEETQYF. The rearrangement links TRBV18 to TRBJ2-5, with TRBD2 matching over 13 bases. Germline V gene lookup returns CDR1 KGHSH and CDR2 LQKENI. The V gene end was trimmed by 2 bases and the J gene end by 3 bases; junction bases not matched to a gene: 0. The CDR3 totals 15 residues. Based on the CDR3 plus reference TRBV18 and TRBJ2-5, the full variable domain is NAGVMQNPRHLVRRRGQEARLRCSPMKGHSHVYWYRQLPEEGLKFMVYLQKENIIDESGMPKERFSAEFPKEGPSILRIQQVVRGDSAAYFCASSPGTSGEETQYFGPGTRLLVL.

This clone was counted a single time. The chain couples TRBV30 to TRBJ2-7; 7 bases line up with TRBD1. The CDR3 length is 12 residues. Trimming took 5 bases from V and 2 from J; bases not matched to a gene: 3. Per germline, CDR1 GTSNPN and CDR2 SVGIG (reference sequence). The CDR3 region is CAWRDSTYEQYF. The CDR3 DNA is TGTGCCTGGCGGGACAGCACCTACGAGCAGTACTTC.

About this clone itself: Other DNA sequences of this sample code for an identical CDR3. The V and J genes are TRBV14 and TRBJ2-7; maybe TRBD1 (6 bases). The CDR3 covers 14 residues. The V gene's germline CDR1 is SGHDN and CDR2 FVKESK. V was pared by 1 base and J by 4 bases, with 11 bases between. The CDR3 DNA reads TGTGCCAGCAGCCAAGCGAACAGGGTTTACGAGCAGTACTTC. Its translation is CASSQANRVYEQYF.

The rearrangement uses TRBV28 and TRBJ1-2, with 8 bases lining up with TRBD1. The V and J ends lost 4 bases and 8 bases, in that order; junction bases with no gene match: 9. The CDR3 length is 14 residues. Germline lookup yields CDR1 MDHEN and CDR2 SYDVKM. The DNA of the CDR3 is TGTGCCAGCAGTTACGGACAGGGCCCCAAGGGCTACACCTTC. It is translated as CASSYGQGPKGYTF.

V is TRBV6-5 and J is TRBJ2-5, with TRBD1 identical over 7 bases. Trimming at V came to 2 bases and at J to 5 bases, leaving 8 bases not matched to a gene. The V gene's germline CDR1 is MNHEY and CDR2 SVGAGI. The CDR3 has 15 amino acids. Here the CDR3 reads CASSYGQARRETQYF. The CDR3 DNA sequence: TGTGCCAGCAGTTACGGACAGGCCCGGCGTGAGACCCAGTACTTC.

This chain links TRBV9 with TRBJ2-1; 8 nucleotides align to TRBD2. Germline loops: CDR1 SGDLS, CDR2 YYNGEE. The CDR3 runs to 14 residues. The V segment lost 3 bases and the J segment 8 bases; nucleotides outside the gene matches: 7. CDR3 nucleotide sequence: TGTGCCAGCAGCGAAGGTTCCGGGAGGGATGAGCAGTTCTTC. Amino acid sequence: CASSEGSGRDEQFF.